These 27 T cell receptor beta chains originate from one sample sequenced in a study of blood T cell repertoires in COVID-19. Clones were read by immunoSEQ multiplex PCR, and TCRdb kept only the in-frame ones, dropping some. The profile shows about 270,000 clones, around 89% of them singletons. The sequencing sample was made of PBMCs or T cells enriched from blood (not recorded which). The receptors here all came from a young woman who had recovered from COVID-19.

The chain employs TRBV7-3 and TRBJ2-5, with D unclear. The ends were cut back, 2 bases at V and 13 bases at J, with 8 bases in the middle. This CDR3 is built from 10 residues. Germline V gene data show CDR1 as SGHTA and CDR2 as FQGTGA. The CDR3 DNA sequence: TGTGCCAGCAGCTTAGAGATACGGTACTTC. The encoded protein is CASSLEIRYF. Full variable domain (missing parts from reference TRBV7-3 and TRBJ2-5): GAGVSQTPSNKVTEKGKYVELRCDPISGHTALYWYRQSLGQGPEFLIYFQGTGAADDSGLPNDRFFAVRPEGSVSTLKIQRTERGDSAVYLCASSLEIRYFGPGTRLLVL.

The CDR3 here is CASSPGQITGELFF. CDR3 coding DNA: TGCGCCAGCAGCCCGGGACAAATCACCGGGGAGCTGTTTTTT. This chain links TRBV5-1 with TRBJ2-2; maybe TRBD1 (6 bases). Germline assignment: CDR1 SGHRS and CDR2 YFSETQ. Trimming stripped 4 bases from V and 4 bases from J, with 11 bases between. The CDR3 length is 14 residues. Supplemented by reference TRBV5-1 and TRBJ2-2, the full variable domain reads KAGVTQTPRYLIKTRGQQVTLSCSPISGHRSVSWYQQTPGQGLQFLFEYFSETQRNKGNFPGRFSGRQFSNSRSEMNVSTLELGDSALYLCASSPGQITGELFFGEGSRLTVL.

This chain connects TRBV5-1 to TRBJ2-7; 8 bases match TRBD1. Unmatched junction bases numbered 10, after V lost 0 bases and J lost 5 bases. CDR1 and CDR2 (germline): SGHRS, YFSETQ. CDR3 length: 16 residues. The CDR3 DNA reads TGCGCCAGCAGCTTGGCCTCCAGGACAGGGAGCGACGAGCAGTACTTC. Protein: CASSLASRTGSDEQYF.

The chain joins TRBV12-3 or TRBV12-4 to TRBJ1-1; D is uncertain. V lost 2 bases to trimming and J lost 13 bases, with 17 bases between them. The CDR3 consists of 13 residues. Here the CDR3 DNA reads TGTGCCAGCAGTTTATCCCTTTTGGGGAGGAATTTCTTT. Its protein product is CASSLSLLGRNFF.

The rearrangement links TRBV19 to TRBJ1-2, with 9 bases matching TRBD1. Germline V gene data show CDR1 as LNHDA and CDR2 as SQIVND (reference sequence). V dropped 6 bases and J dropped 6; count of bases not matched to a gene: 8. The CDR3 covers 14 residues. The CDR3, as DNA: TGTGCCAGTAGCATGGACAGGGGCGAGGATGGCTACACCTTC. Its translation is CASSMDRGEDGYTF.

The chain has TRBV6-1 and TRBJ2-2; D gene unclear. The germline CDR1 and CDR2 sequences are MNHNS and SASEGT. V was pared by 2 bases and J by 9 bases, with 4 bases between. The CDR3 totals 11 residues. This chain's CDR3 is CASSESWELFF. CDR3 bases: TGTGCCAGCAGTGAATCTTGGGAGCTGTTTTTT.

This clone was picked up one time. The rearrangement links TRBV19 to TRBJ1-1; a possible D gene is TRBD1 (5 bases). CDR1 and CDR2 (germline): LNHDA, SQIVND (reference sequence). V was trimmed by 7 bases and J by 5 bases, leaving 14 bases between them. The CDR3 totals 13 residues. The CDR3 DNA sequence: TGTGCCAGTATAGGAGGGGTGAGGACTGAAGCTTTCTTT. It specifies CASIGGVRTEAFF.

The chain's CDR3 is CASRLGGRDSPLHF. As DNA, the CDR3 is TGTGCCAGCAGATTAGGGGGCCGTGACTCACCCCTCCACTTT. The chain has TRBV6-5 and TRBJ1-6, with TRBD1 matching over 7 bases. CDR1 and CDR2 from the germline V gene are MNHEY and SVGAGI. CDR3 size: 14 residues. Unmatched junction bases numbered 9, after V lost 6 bases and J lost 10 bases.

The count of this clone is one. The chain joins TRBV27 to TRBJ1-4; 8 positions agree with TRBD1. CDR1 and CDR2 (germline): MNHEY, SMNVEV (reference sequence). J lost 4 bases, V lost 5 bases, and 12 bases had no gene match. The CDR3 is made up of 17 amino acids. Here the CDR3 reads CASSPDRGRFLNEKLFF. In DNA form, the CDR3 reads TGTGCCAGCAGTCCAGACAGGGGACGCTTCCTTAATGAAAAACTGTTTTTT.

The rearrangement uses TRBV6-4 and TRBJ2-2; no definite D call. V was cut by 6 bases and J by 4 bases, with 15 bases left in between. CDR1 MRHNA and CDR2 SNTAGT come from the germline V gene. The CDR3 contains 15 residues. Here the CDR3 DNA reads TGTGCCAGCAGGGATCAGGCGACGGTCACCGGGGAGCTGTTTTTT. Amino acid sequence: CASRDQATVTGELFF.

The chain recombines TRBV21-1 with TRBJ1-1; the DNA was not compared with TRBD1, the D call given in the table. TRBV21-1 is a pseudogene locus. The CDR3 spans 17 residues. CDR3 in DNA: TGTGCCAGCAGCAATATGCGGGACAGGGGGCTGAACACTGAAGCTTTCTTT. This encodes CASSNMRDRGLNTEAFF.

The chain links TRBV5-1 to TRBJ2-7, with 10 bases lining up with TRBD1. Germline CDR1 is SGHRS and CDR2 is YFSETQ. This CDR3 contains 13 residues. V shed 8 bases and J 7 bases; nucleotides not matched to a gene: 9. CDR3 sequence reads: CASAGTGVREQYF. CDR3 in DNA: TGCGCCAGTGCCGGGACAGGGGTAAGGGAGCAGTACTTC. The full variable domain, completed using reference TRBV5-1 and TRBJ2-7, is KAGVTQTPRYLIKTRGQQVTLSCSPISGHRSVSWYQQTPGQGLQFLFEYFSETQRNKGNFPGRFSGRQFSNSRSEMNVSTLELGDSALYLCASAGTGVREQYFGPGTRLTVT.

V usage is TRBV18 and J usage is TRBJ2-7, with 8 bases lining up with TRBD1. Losses at the gene ends were 5 bases for V and 5 bases for J; bases not matched to a gene: 8. The CDR3 covers 14 residues. The V gene's germline CDR1 is KGHSH and CDR2 LQKENI. CDR3 sequence: CASSEQGVGDEQYF. For the CDR3, the DNA is TGTGCCAGCTCAGAACAGGGGGTGGGGGACGAGCAGTACTTC.

The CDR3 DNA follows: TGCGCCAGCAATGGTCTGGGGCCAGATACGCAGTATTTT. Encoded protein: CASNGLGPDTQYF. This sequence joins TRBV5-1 and TRBJ2-3; D is possibly TRBD1 (5 bases). V lost 6 bases to trimming and J lost 4 bases, with 12 bases between them. Germline V lookup: CDR1 SGHRS, CDR2 YFSETQ. The CDR3 spans 13 residues.

This rearrangement joins TRBV7-9 to TRBJ1-2; the match to TRBD1 covers 10 bases. The CDR3 sequence is 16 residues long. CDR1 and CDR2 (germline): SEHNR, FQNEAQ (reference sequence). Trimming cost V 2 bases and J 2 bases; bases outside gene matches: 5. CDR3 in DNA: TGTGCCAGCAGCTTAATATCGGGACAGGGGAACTATGGCTACACCTTC. Translation gives CASSLISGQGNYGYTF.

This clone was found once. This chain joins TRBV4-1 and TRBJ1-1; the D is unclear. V was cut by 1 base and J by 4 bases, with 13 bases left in between. The CDR3 sequence is 15 residues long. The germline CDR1 and CDR2 sequences are MGHRA and YSYEKL. Here the CDR3 reads CASSQGAGYSTEAFF. The CDR3 nucleotides are TGCGCCAGCAGCCAAGGTGCGGGGTACAGCACTGAAGCTTTCTTT.

The chain couples TRBV13 to TRBJ2-3; D is possibly TRBD2 (6 bases). The CDR3 has 14 amino acids. Trimming removed 8 bases at V and 6 bases at J, with 18 bases between. The germline V gene encodes CDR1 PRHDT and CDR2 FYEKMQ (reference sequence). As DNA, the CDR3 is TGTGCCAGCTCTCATGGAGGGGTTCGGGATACGCAGTATTTT. Its translation: CASSHGGVRDTQYF.

This CDR3 is CASRLSLTSGGAYNEQFF. In DNA form, the CDR3 reads TGTGCCAGCAGACTAAGTCTGACCAGCGGGGGGGCTTACAATGAGCAGTTCTTC. This chain uses TRBV5-6 with TRBJ2-1; TRBD2 agrees at 10 bases. The CDR3 extends over 18 amino acids. V lost 5 bases, J lost 4 bases, and 15 bases stayed unmatched. CDR1 SGHDT and CDR2 YYEEEE come from the germline V gene.

The chain links TRBV5-1 to TRBJ2-3, with 14 bases fitting TRBD2. Germline values: CDR1 SGHRS, CDR2 YFSETQ. With 3 bases clipped from V and 0 bases from J, the junction kept 6 bases outside the gene matches. The CDR3 spans 18 residues. The CDR3 here is CASSSGLAGGGSTDTQYF. The CDR3 DNA reads as TGCGCCAGCAGCTCTGGACTAGCGGGGGGCGGGAGCACAGATACGCAGTATTTT.

This clone is a singleton in its sample. This chain uses TRBV4-2 with TRBJ1-1; 7 nucleotides align to TRBD1. V was clipped by 3 bases and J by 3 bases; unmatched bases: 7. The CDR3 spans 15 residues. Per germline, CDR1 LGHNA and CDR2 YNFKEQ. CDR3 protein: CASSHSSDRDTEAFF. Here the CDR3 DNA reads TGTGCCAGCAGCCATTCCAGTGACAGGGACACTGAAGCTTTCTTT.

The chain links TRBV6-1 to TRBJ2-5; D perhaps matches TRBD1 (5 bases). Deletions cut 2 bases from V and 4 bases from J, with 11 bases between. Germline V gene sequence: CDR1 MNHNS, CDR2 SASEGT. CDR3 length: 14 residues. The CDR3 protein is CASSESWGRETQYF. The CDR3 nucleotides are TGTGCCAGCAGTGAATCGTGGGGCAGAGAGACCCAGTACTTC.

The V and J genes are TRBV18 and TRBJ1-2; 7 bases fit TRBD1. Trimming cost V 6 bases and J 8 bases; bases outside gene matches: 18. The CDR3 sequence is 16 residues long. The germline V gene has CDR1 KGHSH and CDR2 LQKENI. The CDR3 sequence: CASSPSSGQLVGGYTF. As DNA, the CDR3 is TGTGCCAGCTCGCCCAGTTCGGGACAGCTCGTGGGGGGCTACACCTTC.

This sequence joins TRBV10-3 and TRBJ1-5; unclear D gene. Trimming cost V 0 bases and J 4 bases, with 16 bases left between them. CDR3 length equals 17 residues. Germline V gene data show CDR1 as ENHRY and CDR2 as SYGVKD. CDR3 sequence: CAISESIPVFLNQPQHF. CDR3 sequence (DNA): TGTGCCATCAGTGAGTCGATCCCCGTTTTCCTAAATCAGCCCCAGCATTTT.

This chain joins TRBV11-2 and TRBJ1-2, with D possibly TRBD1 on 6 matching bases. The V gene's germline CDR1 is SGHAT and CDR2 FQNNGV. The V and J ends lost 1 base and 0 bases respectively, with 9 bases between them. The CDR3 is 15 residues long. CDR3 coding DNA: TGTGCCAGCAGCTTAGGGGCAGGGGCTAACTATGGCTACACCTTC. It specifies CASSLGAGANYGYTF.

V usage is TRBV19 and J usage is TRBJ1-1; no reliable D call. V was shortened by 3 bases and J by 4 bases, with 9 bases between the two germline ends. CDR1 and CDR2 (germline): LNHDA, SQIVND (reference sequence). This CDR3 is 13 amino acids long. CDR3 bases: TGTGCCAGTAGTATTCTGGCACCCACTGAAGCTTTCTTT. This translates into CASSILAPTEAFF.

J is TRBJ2-2 and V is TRBV3-1 (or the pseudogene TRBV3-2), with 7 bases fitting TRBD2. CDR3 length: 16 residues. Trimming cost V 6 bases and J 0 bases; bases outside gene matches: 7. Germline CDR1 reads LGHDT; CDR2 reads YNNKEL (reference sequence). The CDR3: CASSQSGVTNTGELFF. The CDR3 DNA follows: TGTGCCAGCAGTCAGAGCGGGGTAACGAACACCGGGGAGCTGTTTTTT.

The chain combines TRBV11-3 with TRBJ2-2; 9 positions match TRBD2. Germline CDR1 SGHNT, CDR2 YENEEA. The CDR3 is 15 residues long. The junction had 5 bases not matched to a gene; V was cut back by 5 bases and J by 4 bases. CDR3 bases: TGTGCCAGCAGCCCTAGCGGGGCTATCACCGGGGAGCTGTTTTTT. It translates to CASSPSGAITGELFF.